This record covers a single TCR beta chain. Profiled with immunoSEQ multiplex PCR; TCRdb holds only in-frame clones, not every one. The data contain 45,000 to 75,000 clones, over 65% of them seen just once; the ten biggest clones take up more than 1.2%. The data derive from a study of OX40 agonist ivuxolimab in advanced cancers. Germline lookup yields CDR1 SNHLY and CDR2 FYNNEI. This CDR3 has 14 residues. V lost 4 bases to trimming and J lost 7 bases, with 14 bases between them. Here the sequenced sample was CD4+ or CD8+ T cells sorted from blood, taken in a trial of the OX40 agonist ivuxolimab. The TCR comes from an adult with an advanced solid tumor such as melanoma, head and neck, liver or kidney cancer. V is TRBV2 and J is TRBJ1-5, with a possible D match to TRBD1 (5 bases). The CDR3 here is CASSGRGRGQPQHF. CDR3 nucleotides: TGTGCCAGCAGTGGGCGGGGACGAGGGCAGCCCCAGCATTTT.